This T cell receptor (beta chain) was sequenced during a study of blood T cell repertoires in COVID-19. Study overall: Both acute and convalescent COVID-19 samples were obtained from the United States, Italy and Spain.

The CDR3 consists of 18 residues. Trimming at V came to 2 bases and at J to 3 bases, leaving 13 bases not matched to a gene. CDR1 is SGHAT, CDR2 FQNNGV, per germline. Everyone who took part was 18 to 89 years old, and they came from about 23 US areas. Here immunoSEQ multiplex PCR was the method, and the copy in TCRdb shows in-frame clones only, minus some. The sample has about 190,000 clones; about 81% are singletons. The sequence came from a woman in her 30s who had recovered from COVID-19. This chain joins TRBV11-2 and TRBJ2-3, with TRBD2 matching 8 bases. Sequenced material: PBMCs or T cells enriched from blood (not recorded which). The CDR3 DNA follows: TGTGCCAGCAGCTTAAAAGGGGAGCGGGGGCTGATGACAGATACGCAGTATTTT. Translation: CASSLKGERGLMTDTQYF.